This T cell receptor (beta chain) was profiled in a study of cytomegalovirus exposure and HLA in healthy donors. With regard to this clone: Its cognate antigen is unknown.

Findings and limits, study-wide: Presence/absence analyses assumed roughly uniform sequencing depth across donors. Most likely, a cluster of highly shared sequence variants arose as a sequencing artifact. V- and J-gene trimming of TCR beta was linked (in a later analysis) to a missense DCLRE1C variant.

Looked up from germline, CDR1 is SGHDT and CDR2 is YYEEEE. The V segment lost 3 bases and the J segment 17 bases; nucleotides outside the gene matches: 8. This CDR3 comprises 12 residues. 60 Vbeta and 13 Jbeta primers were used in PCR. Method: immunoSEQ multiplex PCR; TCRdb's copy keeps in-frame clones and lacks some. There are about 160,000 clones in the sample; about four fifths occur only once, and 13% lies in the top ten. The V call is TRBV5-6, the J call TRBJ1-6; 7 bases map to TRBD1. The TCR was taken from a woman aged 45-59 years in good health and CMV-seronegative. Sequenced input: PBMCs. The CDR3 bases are TGTGCCAGCAGCTCGGGGGACAGATCTTTCCACTTT. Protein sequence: CASSSGDRSFHF.